This T cell receptor beta chain was sequenced in a study of blood T cell repertoires in COVID-19. About the research overall: Donors in the United States, Italy and Spain gave samples during acute or convalescent COVID-19.

The CDR3 contains 16 residues. V lost 3 bases to trimming and J lost 3 bases; unmatched junction nucleotides: 8. CDR1 and CDR2 from the germline V gene are MNHNS and SASEGT. The assay was immunoSEQ multiplex PCR, and TCRdb's table has in-frame clones only and misses some. In the table there are 110,000 or so clones, about 83% of which are singletons. This chain uses TRBV6-1 with TRBJ1-3; TRBD1 agrees at 7 bases. The specimen sequenced was peripheral blood. The sequence derives from a man in his 70s with acute or convalescent COVID-19. The CDR3 loop reads CASSDREGASGNTIYF. CDR3 nucleotides: TGTGCCAGCAGTGACCGCGAGGGGGCGAGTGGAAACACCATATATTTT.